What follows are 2 T cell receptor beta chains derived from one specimen sequenced in a study of blood T cell repertoires in COVID-19. TCRdb's copy holds only in-frame clones and misses some; the assay was immunoSEQ multiplex PCR. The data contain 40,000 to 50,000 clones, approximately 91% of them singletons. Material for sequencing was peripheral blood. The receptors here all came from a human donor in a cohort sampled during active COVID-19.

The CDR3 sequence is CASSPSGTESYGYTF. CDR3 nucleotide sequence: TGTGCCAGCTCACCGTCCGGGACAGAATCCTATGGCTACACCTTC. The chain has TRBV18 and TRBJ1-2; the match to TRBD1 covers 7 bases. This CDR3 contains 15 residues. The germline V gene has CDR1 KGHSH and CDR2 LQKENI. V was clipped by 3 bases and J by 4 bases; unmatched bases: 8.

The V call is TRBV5-1, the J call TRBJ2-7; 10 bases align to TRBD1. The V gene's germline CDR1 is SGHRS and CDR2 YFSETQ. Germline trimming cut 5 bases from V and 0 bases from J; bases unmatched to any gene: 5. The CDR3 runs 15 residues. Written as DNA, the CDR3 is TGCGCCAGCAGTTATGGGACAGGGGACTCCTACGAGCAGTACTTC. It codes for CASSYGTGDSYEQYF.